The present T cell receptor beta chain was sequenced within a study of T cells after yellow fever vaccination. The V gene's germline CDR1 is MNHEY and CDR2 SVGAGI. V shed 7 bases and J shed 2 bases, with 18 bases lying between them. The CDR3 sequence is 15 residues long. Study-level findings and limits: Abundant bulk-derived clonotypes could contaminate FACS-sorted repertoires. At around 96% for CD4 and approximately 88% for CD8, most primary-vaccination clones showed up again after the booster.

This clonotype was seen more than once but under ten times. Its antigen is unidentified. One entry per CDR3 protein results from TCRdb running MiXCR on the 5' RACE reads. The profile shows 450,000 to 600,000 distinct CDR3 sequences, roughly a sixth of them singletons. The sequence derives from a man in his late teens or twenties who received the YFV17D yellow fever vaccine. The specimen was PBMCs, collected more than 4 days after the first yellow fever vaccination. The V and J genes are TRBV6-5 and TRBJ2-7, with D possibly TRBD2 on 7 matching bases. The CDR3, as DNA: TGTGCCAGCACTTTCTACGGGGGGCAACCCTACGAGCAGTACTTC. This gives the protein CASTFYGGQPYEQYF.